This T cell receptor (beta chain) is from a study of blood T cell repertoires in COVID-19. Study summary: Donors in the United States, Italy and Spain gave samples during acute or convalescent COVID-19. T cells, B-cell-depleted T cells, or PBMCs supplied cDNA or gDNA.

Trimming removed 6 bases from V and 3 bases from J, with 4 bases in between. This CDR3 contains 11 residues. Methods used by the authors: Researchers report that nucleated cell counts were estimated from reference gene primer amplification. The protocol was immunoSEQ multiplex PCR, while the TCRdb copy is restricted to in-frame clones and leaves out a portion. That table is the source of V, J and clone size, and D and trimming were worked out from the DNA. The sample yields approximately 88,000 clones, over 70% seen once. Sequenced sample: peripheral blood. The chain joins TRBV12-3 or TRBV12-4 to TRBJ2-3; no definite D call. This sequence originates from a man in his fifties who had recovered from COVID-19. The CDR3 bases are TGTGCCAGCAGCTATACAGATACGCAGTATTTT. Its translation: CASSYTDTQYF.